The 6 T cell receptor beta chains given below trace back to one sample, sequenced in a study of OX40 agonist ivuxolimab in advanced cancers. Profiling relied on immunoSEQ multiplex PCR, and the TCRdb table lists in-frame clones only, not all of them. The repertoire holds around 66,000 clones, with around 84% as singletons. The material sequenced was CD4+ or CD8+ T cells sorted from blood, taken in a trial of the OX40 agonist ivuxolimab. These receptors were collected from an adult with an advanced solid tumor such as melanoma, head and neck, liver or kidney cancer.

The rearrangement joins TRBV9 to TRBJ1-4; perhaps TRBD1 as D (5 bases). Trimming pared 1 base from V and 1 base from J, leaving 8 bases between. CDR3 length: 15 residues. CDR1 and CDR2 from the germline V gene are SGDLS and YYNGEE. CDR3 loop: CASSVWDGTNEKLFF. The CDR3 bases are TGTGCCAGCAGCGTATGGGACGGAACTAATGAAAAACTGTTTTTT.

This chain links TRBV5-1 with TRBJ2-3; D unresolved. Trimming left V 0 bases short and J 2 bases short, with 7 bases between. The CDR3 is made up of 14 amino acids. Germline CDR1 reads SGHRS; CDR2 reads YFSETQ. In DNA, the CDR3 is TGCGCCAGCAGCTTGGAGTCTGTCACAGATACGCAGTATTTT. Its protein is CASSLESVTDTQYF.

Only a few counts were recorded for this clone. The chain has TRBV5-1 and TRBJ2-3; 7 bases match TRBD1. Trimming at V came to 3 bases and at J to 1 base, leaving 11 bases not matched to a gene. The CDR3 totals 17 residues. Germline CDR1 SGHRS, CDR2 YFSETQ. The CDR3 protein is CASSSQGKGIGTDTQYF. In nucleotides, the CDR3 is TGCGCCAGCAGCTCACAGGGGAAGGGGATTGGCACAGATACGCAGTATTTT.

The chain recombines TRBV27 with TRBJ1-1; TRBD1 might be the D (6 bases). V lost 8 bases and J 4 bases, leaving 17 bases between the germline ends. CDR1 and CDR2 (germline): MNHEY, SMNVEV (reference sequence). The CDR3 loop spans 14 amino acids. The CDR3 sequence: CASGQRGWGTEAFF. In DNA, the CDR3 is TGTGCCAGCGGGCAAAGGGGGTGGGGCACTGAAGCTTTCTTT.

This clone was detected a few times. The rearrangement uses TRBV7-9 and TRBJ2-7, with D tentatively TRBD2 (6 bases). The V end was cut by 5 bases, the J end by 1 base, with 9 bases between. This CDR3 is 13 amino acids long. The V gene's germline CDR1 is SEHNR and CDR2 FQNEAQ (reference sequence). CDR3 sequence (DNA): TGTGCCAGCAGCCGGGGGTTTTCCTACGAGCAGTACTTC. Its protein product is CASSRGFSYEQYF.

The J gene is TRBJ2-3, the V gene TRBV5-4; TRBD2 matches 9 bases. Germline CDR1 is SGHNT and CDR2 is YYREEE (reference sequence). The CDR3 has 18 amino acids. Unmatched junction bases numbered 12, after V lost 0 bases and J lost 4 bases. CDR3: CASSLGRGGRASPDTQYF. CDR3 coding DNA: TGTGCCAGCAGCTTGGGGCGAGGCGGGAGGGCCTCCCCAGATACGCAGTATTTT.